Listed below are T cell receptor beta chains from one sample, sequenced in a study of cytomegalovirus exposure and HLA in healthy donors. Clones were read by immunoSEQ multiplex PCR, and TCRdb kept only the in-frame ones, dropping some. The profile shows about 190,000 clones, approximately 87% of them singletons. Sequenced material: PBMCs. Receptors originate from a man aged 25-40 years in good health and CMV-seronegative. Both conserved end residues are part of each CDR3. The order of the fields is J gene, V gene, D gene, clone size, CDR3 DNA, CDR3 protein. The D gene is left open where the match is weak. Size is omitted from some rows. Given values are once, few, many or a class for expanded clones.

J gene: TRBJ2-5
V gene: TRBV7-2
D gene: TRBD2
clone size: .
CDR3 DNA: TGTGCCAGCAGCTTAGTAGCGGGGGGGCTAGAGACCCAGTACTTC
CDR3 protein: CASSLVAGGLETQYF

J gene: TRBJ2-7
V gene: TRBV6-6
D gene: TRBD2
clone size: .
CDR3 DNA: TGTGCCAGCAGTAACCCGGGACTAGCGGGCTACGAGCAGTACTTC
CDR3 protein: CASSNPGLAGYEQYF

J gene: TRBJ2-1
V gene: TRBV6-5
D gene: .
clone size: .
CDR3 DNA: TGTGCCAGCAGCCGGACAAGCTCCTACAATGAGCAGTTCTTC
CDR3 protein: CASSRTSSYNEQFF

J gene: TRBJ2-2
V gene: TRBV5-8
D gene: .
clone size: .
CDR3 DNA: TGTGCCAGCAGGCCCGGGACTTACACCGGGGAGCTGTTTTTT
CDR3 protein: CASRPGTYTGELFF

J gene: TRBJ1-1
V gene: TRBV9
D gene: .
clone size: .
CDR3 DNA: TGTGCCAGCAGCGTAGGGCTCACGGGGGAAGTGAACACTGAAGCTTTCTTT
CDR3 protein: CASSVGLTGEVNTEAFF

J gene: TRBJ2-3
V gene: TRBV13
D gene: TRBD2
clone size: .
CDR3 DNA: TGTGCCAGCAGCCACAGGACTAGCGGGAGAGGGGTCACAGATACGCAGTATTTT
CDR3 protein: CASSHRTSGRGVTDTQYF

J gene: TRBJ1-4
V gene: TRBV7-2
D gene: .
clone size: .
CDR3 DNA: TGTGCCAGCAGTTCCACCCGGGAAGAAAAACTGTTTTTT
CDR3 protein: CASSSTREEKLFF

J gene: TRBJ1-1
V gene: TRBV11-1
D gene: TRBD1
clone size: .
CDR3 DNA: TGTGCCAGCAAGCGGAGGGGGCCGCGATCCGACACTGAAGCTTTCTTT
CDR3 protein: CASKRRGPRSDTEAFF

J gene: TRBJ2-1
V gene: TRBV7-9
D gene: .
clone size: .
CDR3 DNA: TGTGCCAGCAGCTACCACACGAGACCCGGGGTCAATGAGCAGTTCTTC
CDR3 protein: CASSYHTRPGVNEQFF

J gene: TRBJ2-7
V gene: TRBV7-9
D gene: TRBD1
clone size: .
CDR3 DNA: TGTGCCAGCAGCTTAGCTGCGACAGGGCGCCTCTACGAGCAGTACTTC
CDR3 protein: CASSLAATGRLYEQYF

J gene: TRBJ2-1
V gene: TRBV5-1
D gene: TRBD2
clone size: .
CDR3 DNA: TGCGCCAGCAGCACTGGGACTAGCGGGAGTTACAATGAGCAGTTCTTC
CDR3 protein: CASSTGTSGSYNEQFF

J gene: TRBJ2-1
V gene: TRBV15
D gene: TRBD1
clone size: once
CDR3 DNA: TGTGCCACCAGCAGAGATAAGGGGGCTTACAATGAGCAGTTCTTC
CDR3 protein: CATSRDKGAYNEQFF

J gene: TRBJ2-7
V gene: TRBV6-6
D gene: TRBD2
clone size: .
CDR3 DNA: TGTGCCAGCAGTTACTCGGGAGGGGAGGTCTTTCAGTACTTC
CDR3 protein: CASSYSGGEVFQYF

J gene: TRBJ2-5
V gene: TRBV5-8
D gene: TRBD1
clone size: .
CDR3 DNA: TGTGCCAGCAGCCGAGGACAGGGGGGTTTTCAAGAGACCCAGTACTTC
CDR3 protein: CASSRGQGGFQETQYF

J gene: TRBJ2-2
V gene: TRBV4-1
D gene: .
clone size: .
CDR3 DNA: TGCGCCAGCAGCCCCTATCCCCCTCCCGGGGAGCTGTTTTTT
CDR3 protein: CASSPYPPPGELFF

J gene: TRBJ2-1
V gene: TRBV11-3
D gene: .
clone size: few
CDR3 DNA: TGTGCCAGCAGCTTAGGACAAGGCTCCTACAATGAGCAGTTCTTC
CDR3 protein: CASSLGQGSYNEQFF

J gene: TRBJ1-4
V gene: TRBV7-9
D gene: .
clone size: .
CDR3 DNA: TGTGCCAGCAGCTTAGGGAGGCGTTTGGGTAATGAAAAACTGTTTTTT
CDR3 protein: CASSLGRRLGNEKLFF

J gene: TRBJ2-7
V gene: TRBV2
D gene: .
clone size: .
CDR3 DNA: TGTGCCAGCAGGGAAAGACAGGCTGGCGAGCAGTACTTC
CDR3 protein: CASRERQAGEQYF

J gene: TRBJ2-1
V gene: TRBV19
D gene: TRBD2
clone size: .
CDR3 DNA: TGTGCCAGTAGGGCCGGGACTAGCGGCAACAATGAGCAGTTCTTC
CDR3 protein: CASRAGTSGNNEQFF

J gene: TRBJ2-7
V gene: TRBV7-2
D gene: .
clone size: .
CDR3 DNA: TGTGCCAGCAGCTTAATACAGGGTTACGAGCAGTACTTC
CDR3 protein: CASSLIQGYEQYF

J gene: TRBJ2-7
V gene: TRBV28
D gene: .
clone size: .
CDR3 DNA: TGTGCCAGCAGTTTTCCCCGAGGGTACGAGCAGTACTTC
CDR3 protein: CASSFPRGYEQYF

J gene: TRBJ2-2
V gene: TRBV28
D gene: TRBD2
clone size: .
CDR3 DNA: TGTGCCAGCAAACAGGCGGGGGGGCCGAGGTATTCCGGGGAGCTGTTTTTT
CDR3 protein: CASKQAGGPRYSGELFF

J gene: TRBJ2-4
V gene: TRBV5-1
D gene: .
clone size: .
CDR3 DNA: TGCGCCAGCAGCTTGGGACAGGCCAAAAACATTCAGTACTTC
CDR3 protein: CASSLGQAKNIQYF

J gene: TRBJ2-3
V gene: TRBV4-3
D gene: TRBD2
clone size: .
CDR3 DNA: TGCGCCAGCAGCCATCAGACTAGCGGGGGGGTTGCGCAGTATTTT
CDR3 protein: CASSHQTSGGVAQYF

J gene: TRBJ2-1
V gene: TRBV5-4
D gene: TRBD2
clone size: .
CDR3 DNA: TGTGCCAGCAGCCCCAGGGGACTAGTTGTCTACAATGAGCAGTTCTTC
CDR3 protein: CASSPRGLVVYNEQFF

J gene: TRBJ1-5
V gene: TRBV10-3
D gene: .
clone size: .
CDR3 DNA: TGTGCCATCGCAGGAGGGGAACGCCAGCCCCAGCATTTT
CDR3 protein: CAIAGGERQPQHF

J gene: TRBJ2-7
V gene: TRBV6-5
D gene: TRBD1
clone size: .
CDR3 DNA: TGTGCCAGCAGTTACCAGGGACAGGTCTACGAGCAGTACTTC
CDR3 protein: CASSYQGQVYEQYF

J gene: TRBJ1-6
V gene: TRBV5-4
D gene: .
clone size: .
CDR3 DNA: TGTGCCTTCCAACCGGGCAGGGTTAATTCACCCCTCCACTTT
CDR3 protein: CAFQPGRVNSPLHF

J gene: TRBJ2-7
V gene: TRBV7-9
D gene: .
clone size: .
CDR3 DNA: TGTGCCAGCAGCCGCGCCCAGCGAGAGCAGTACTTC
CDR3 protein: CASSRAQREQYF

J gene: TRBJ1-1
V gene: TRBV29-1
D gene: .
clone size: .
CDR3 DNA: TGCAGCGCCAGGGAGAACACTGAAGCTTTCTTT
CDR3 protein: CSARENTEAFF

J gene: TRBJ1-2
V gene: TRBV5-1
D gene: TRBD1
clone size: few
CDR3 DNA: TGCGCCAGCAGCTTGGGACAGGGGTGGAACTATGGCTACACCTTC
CDR3 protein: CASSLGQGWNYGYTF

J gene: TRBJ2-7
V gene: TRBV7-2
D gene: .
clone size: few
CDR3 DNA: TGTGCCAGCAGCTCCTACTCCTACGAGCAGTACTTC
CDR3 protein: CASSSYSYEQYF

J gene: TRBJ2-5
V gene: TRBV6-5
D gene: .
clone size: .
CDR3 DNA: TGTGCCAGCAGGAACAGGGTGGCTCAAGAGACCCAGTACTTC
CDR3 protein: CASRNRVAQETQYF

J gene: TRBJ1-1
V gene: TRBV4-1
D gene: .
clone size: few
CDR3 DNA: TGCGCCAGCAGCCAGTGGGGGGGGAACACTGAAGCTTTCTTT
CDR3 protein: CASSQWGGNTEAFF

J gene: TRBJ2-1
V gene: TRBV30
D gene: TRBD2
clone size: .
CDR3 DNA: TGTGCCTGGAGCAGCGGGACCTACAATGAGCAGTTCTTC
CDR3 protein: CAWSSGTYNEQFF

J gene: TRBJ1-1
V gene: TRBV4-1
D gene: .
clone size: .
CDR3 DNA: TGCGCCAGCAGCCAATTGGGGGGGGAAACGAACACTGAAGCTTTCTTT
CDR3 protein: CASSQLGGETNTEAFF

J gene: TRBJ1-1
V gene: TRBV7-9
D gene: .
clone size: .
CDR3 DNA: TGTGCCAGCAGCTTAGTTGGAGACGGGGCTTTCTTT
CDR3 protein: CASSLVGDGAFF

J gene: TRBJ2-2
V gene: TRBV5-1
D gene: .
clone size: .
CDR3 DNA: TGCGCCAGCAGCCCCCAGTCCCCAGGGGTCACCGGGGAGCTGTTTTTT
CDR3 protein: CASSPQSPGVTGELFF

J gene: TRBJ2-2
V gene: TRBV11-3
D gene: .
clone size: few
CDR3 DNA: TGTGCCAGCAGCTTAGGAGTGGCCGGGGGGGAGCTGTTTTTT
CDR3 protein: CASSLGVAGGELFF

J gene: TRBJ2-7
V gene: TRBV6-5
D gene: TRBD2
clone size: .
CDR3 DNA: TGTGCCAGCACCGTATCGACTAGCGGGAGAGGCGAGCAGTACTTC
CDR3 protein: CASTVSTSGRGEQYF

J gene: TRBJ2-2
V gene: TRBV6-1
D gene: .
clone size: .
CDR3 DNA: TGTGCCAGCAGGGAGGGAGGAAAGGGGGAGCTGTTTTTT
CDR3 protein: CASREGGKGELFF